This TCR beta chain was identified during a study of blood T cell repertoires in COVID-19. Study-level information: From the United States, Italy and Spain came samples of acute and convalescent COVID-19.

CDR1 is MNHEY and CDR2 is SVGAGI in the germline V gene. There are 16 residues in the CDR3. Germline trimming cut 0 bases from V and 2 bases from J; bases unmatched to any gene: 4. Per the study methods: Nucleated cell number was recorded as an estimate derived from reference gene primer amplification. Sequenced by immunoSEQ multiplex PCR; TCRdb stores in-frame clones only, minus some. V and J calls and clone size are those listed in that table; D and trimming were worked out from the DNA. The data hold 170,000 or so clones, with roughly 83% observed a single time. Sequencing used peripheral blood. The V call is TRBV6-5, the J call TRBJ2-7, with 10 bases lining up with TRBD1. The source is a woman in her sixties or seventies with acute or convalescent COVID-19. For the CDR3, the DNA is TGTGCCAGCAGTTACTCAGACAGGGGGCACCCCTACGAGCAGTACTTC. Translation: CASSYSDRGHPYEQYF.